Listed below are T cell receptor beta chains from one sample, sequenced in a study of CD8 T cells in Susac syndrome. TCRdb re-derived calls from the immunoSEQ multiplex PCR reads in MiXCR, one entry per CDR3 protein. The profile shows 100,000 to 150,000 distinct CDR3 sequences, around 94% of them singletons. Sequencing was performed on CD8+ T cells from PBMCs. These receptors were obtained from a human donor with Susac syndrome. Each CDR3 is given with its conserved first and last residue. The order of the fields is V gene, D gene, J gene, clone size, CDR3 protein, CDR3 DNA. D genes are given only for firm matches. A row's size may be missing; if present it is once, few, many or a size class.

v_gene: TRBV3-1
d_gene: TRBD1
j_gene: TRBJ1-2
abundance: .
CDR3aa: CASSQGTGGIYGYTF
CDR3nt: TGTGCCAGCAGCCAAGGGACAGGGGGTATCTATGGCTACACCTTC

v_gene: TRBV9
d_gene: .
j_gene: TRBJ1-2
abundance: .
CDR3aa: CASAPSPTSGYTF
CDR3nt: TGTGCCAGCGCCCCCTCACCAACGTCCGGCTACACCTTC

v_gene: TRBV11-2
d_gene: TRBD1
j_gene: TRBJ1-1
abundance: .
CDR3aa: CASSRYPDREAMNTEAFF
CDR3nt: TGTGCCAGCAGCAGATATCCCGACAGGGAGGCAATGAACACTGAAGCTTTCTTT

v_gene: TRBV20-1
d_gene: TRBD2
j_gene: TRBJ2-7
abundance: .
CDR3aa: CSARGPAGMDEQYF
CDR3nt: TGCAGTGCTAGAGGCCCAGCGGGGATGGACGAGCAGTACTTC

v_gene: TRBV10-3
d_gene: .
j_gene: TRBJ2-7
abundance: .
CDR3aa: CAIRDSAYEQYF
CDR3nt: TGTGCCATCAGGGACTCGGCCTACGAGCAGTACTTC

v_gene: TRBV13
d_gene: .
j_gene: TRBJ1-2
abundance: .
CDR3aa: CASSLPRGRDGYTF
CDR3nt: TGTGCCAGCAGCTTACCGCGCGGCAGGGATGGCTACACCTTC

v_gene: TRBV4-1
d_gene: TRBD1
j_gene: TRBJ2-7
abundance: .
CDR3aa: CASSQVYRGQAYEQYF
CDR3nt: TGCGCCAGCAGCCAAGTCTACAGGGGGCAAGCCTACGAGCAGTACTTC

v_gene: TRBV4-3
d_gene: .
j_gene: TRBJ2-7
abundance: .
CDR3aa: CASSQTRGLHYEQYF
CDR3nt: TGCGCCAGCAGCCAAACGCGGGGGCTTCACTACGAGCAGTACTTC

v_gene: TRBV9
d_gene: .
j_gene: TRBJ2-1
abundance: .
CDR3aa: CASTPTWTKPYNEQFF
CDR3nt: TGTGCCAGCACCCCCACCTGGACTAAGCCCTACAATGAGCAGTTCTTC

v_gene: TRBV6-4
d_gene: TRBD1
j_gene: TRBJ2-2
abundance: once
CDR3aa: CASQTGDTGELFF
CDR3nt: TGTGCCAGCCAGACAGGGGACACCGGGGAGCTGTTTTTT

v_gene: TRBV9
d_gene: .
j_gene: TRBJ2-7
abundance: .
CDR3aa: CASSATATYEQYF
CDR3nt: TGTGCCAGCAGCGCTACTGCAACCTACGAGCAGTACTTC

v_gene: TRBV6-2/TRBV6-3
d_gene: .
j_gene: TRBJ2-7
abundance: .
CDR3aa: CASRHRLVQSYEQYF
CDR3nt: TGTGCCAGCAGACACAGACTAGTCCAATCCTACGAGCAGTACTTC

v_gene: TRBV20-1
d_gene: .
j_gene: TRBJ2-6
abundance: few
CDR3aa: CSGDPGANVLTF
CDR3nt: TGCAGTGGTGATCCTGGGGCCAACGTCTTGACTTTC

v_gene: TRBV6-4
d_gene: .
j_gene: TRBJ2-2
abundance: .
CDR3aa: CASSEQGLTGELFF
CDR3nt: TGTGCCAGCAGTGAGCAGGGGTTAACCGGGGAGCTGTTTTTT

v_gene: TRBV7-9
d_gene: TRBD1
j_gene: TRBJ1-2
abundance: .
CDR3aa: CASSPTRQGGGIYGYTF
CDR3nt: TGTGCCAGCAGCCCGACGAGACAGGGAGGGGGAATCTATGGCTACACCTTC

v_gene: TRBV30
d_gene: TRBD1
j_gene: TRBJ1-5
abundance: .
CDR3aa: CAWTPGQGLNQPQHF
CDR3nt: TGTGCCTGGACCCCGGGACAGGGACTCAATCAGCCCCAGCATTTT

v_gene: TRBV29-1
d_gene: .
j_gene: TRBJ2-1
abundance: .
CDR3aa: CSVEDVGNEQFF
CDR3nt: TGCAGCGTTGAAGATGTAGGCAATGAGCAGTTCTTC

v_gene: TRBV7-6
d_gene: .
j_gene: TRBJ1-1
abundance: .
CDR3aa: CASSLGINTEAFF
CDR3nt: TGTGCCAGCAGTCTAGGGATTAACACTGAAGCTTTCTTT

v_gene: TRBV28
d_gene: .
j_gene: TRBJ1-5
abundance: .
CDR3aa: CASSFPNQPQHF
CDR3nt: TGTGCCAGCAGTTTTCCCAATCAGCCCCAGCATTTT

v_gene: TRBV13
d_gene: .
j_gene: TRBJ1-3
abundance: .
CDR3aa: CASSRLRLREGGTIYF
CDR3nt: TGTGCCAGCAGCCGACTCCGACTGAGGGAAGGGGGCACCATATATTTT

v_gene: TRBV7-9
d_gene: .
j_gene: TRBJ1-1
abundance: .
CDR3aa: CASSARGTEAFF
CDR3nt: TGTGCCAGCAGCGCCCGGGGCACTGAAGCTTTCTTT

v_gene: TRBV12-3/TRBV12-4
d_gene: .
j_gene: TRBJ2-3
abundance: .
CDR3aa: CASSPTGLGVVTDTQYF
CDR3nt: TGTGCCAGCAGTCCCACCGGTCTGGGGGTGGTCACAGATACGCAGTATTTT

v_gene: TRBV30
d_gene: .
j_gene: TRBJ2-7
abundance: .
CDR3aa: CAWSLNPYEQYF
CDR3nt: TGTGCCTGGAGTCTCAATCCCTACGAGCAGTACTTC

v_gene: TRBV29-1
d_gene: .
j_gene: TRBJ1-2
abundance: few
CDR3aa: CSGGQSSYGYTF
CDR3nt: TGCAGCGGTGGACAATCCAGCTATGGCTACACTTTC

v_gene: TRBV2
d_gene: .
j_gene: TRBJ2-1
abundance: once
CDR3aa: CAIPSVPGRHEQFF
CDR3nt: TGTGCCATTCCCAGCGTACCGGGGAGGCATGAGCAGTTCTTC

v_gene: TRBV28
d_gene: TRBD1
j_gene: TRBJ1-1
abundance: .
CDR3aa: CASTPTGQGWRGTEAFF
CDR3nt: TGTGCCAGCACCCCAACGGGACAGGGATGGAGGGGGACTGAAGCTTTCTTT

v_gene: TRBV12-3/TRBV12-4
d_gene: TRBD1
j_gene: TRBJ2-3
abundance: .
CDR3aa: CASRRTGGHSTDTQYF
CDR3nt: TGTGCCAGCAGGCGAACAGGGGGGCATAGCACAGATACGCAGTATTTT

v_gene: TRBV3-1
d_gene: .
j_gene: TRBJ2-1
abundance: .
CDR3aa: CASSLFSYNEQFF
CDR3nt: TGTGCCAGCAGCCTATTTTCCTACAATGAGCAGTTCTTC

v_gene: TRBV14
d_gene: .
j_gene: TRBJ1-1
abundance: .
CDR3aa: CASSQDDWSSRTEAFF
CDR3nt: TGTGCCAGCAGCCAAGATGATTGGAGCAGCCGCACTGAAGCTTTCTTT

v_gene: TRBV30
d_gene: .
j_gene: TRBJ1-2
abundance: .
CDR3aa: CAWSATGAEGYTF
CDR3nt: TGTGCCTGGAGTGCGACGGGCGCGGAGGGCTACACCTTC

v_gene: TRBV2
d_gene: .
j_gene: TRBJ2-7
abundance: .
CDR3aa: CASSRSYEQYF
CDR3nt: TGTGCCAGCAGCCGCTCCTACGAGCAGTACTTC

v_gene: TRBV6-2/TRBV6-3
d_gene: TRBD2
j_gene: TRBJ2-3
abundance: .
CDR3aa: CASSQAGRSTDTQYF
CDR3nt: TGTGCCAGCAGTCAAGCCGGGAGGAGTACAGATACGCAGTATTTT

v_gene: TRBV19
d_gene: TRBD1
j_gene: TRBJ2-7
abundance: .
CDR3aa: CASSTRGHRAYEQYF
CDR3nt: TGTGCCAGTAGTACGAGGGGGCACAGAGCCTACGAGCAGTACTTC

v_gene: TRBV19
d_gene: .
j_gene: TRBJ2-1
abundance: .
CDR3aa: CASSLPWDNEQFF
CDR3nt: TGTGCCAGTAGTCTACCATGGGACAATGAGCAGTTCTTC

v_gene: TRBV6-5
d_gene: TRBD2
j_gene: TRBJ2-3
abundance: .
CDR3aa: CASSYSMGGDTQYF
CDR3nt: TGTGCCAGCAGTTACTCGATGGGGGGGGATACGCAGTATTTT

v_gene: TRBV3-1
d_gene: .
j_gene: TRBJ2-3
abundance: .
CDR3aa: CASSQDRGWEQGPDTQYF
CDR3nt: TGTGCCAGCAGCCAAGATCGGGGGTGGGAACAGGGACCAGATACGCAGTATTTT

v_gene: TRBV29-1
d_gene: .
j_gene: TRBJ1-2
abundance: .
CDR3aa: CSVHVFGSNYGYTF
CDR3nt: TGCAGCGTTCACGTTTTCGGGAGTAACTATGGCTACACCTTC

v_gene: TRBV7-6
d_gene: .
j_gene: TRBJ2-5
abundance: .
CDR3aa: CASRRSDYQETQYF
CDR3nt: TGTGCCAGCAGGCGTTCGGACTACCAAGAGACCCAGTACTTC

v_gene: TRBV7-2
d_gene: .
j_gene: TRBJ1-5
abundance: few
CDR3aa: CASSLGPRGNQPQHF
CDR3nt: TGTGCCAGCAGCTTAGGGCCCCGGGGTAATCAGCCCCAGCATTTT

v_gene: TRBV4-1
d_gene: TRBD1
j_gene: TRBJ1-5
abundance: .
CDR3aa: CASSQEPGGFVGGGLSNQPQHF
CDR3nt: TGCGCCAGCAGCCAAGAACCGGGAGGCTTTGTAGGGGGCGGTTTAAGCAATCAGCCCCAGCATTTT

v_gene: TRBV27
d_gene: .
j_gene: TRBJ2-3
abundance: .
CDR3aa: CASSFIADTQYF
CDR3nt: TGTGCCAGCAGTTTTATCGCAGATACGCAGTATTTT

v_gene: TRBV7-8
d_gene: .
j_gene: TRBJ1-6
abundance: once
CDR3aa: CASSLEGQGSSPLHF
CDR3nt: TGTGCCAGCAGCTTAGAGGGTCAGGGGTCTTCACCCCTCCACTTT

v_gene: TRBV28
d_gene: .
j_gene: TRBJ1-2
abundance: few
CDR3aa: CASSSLTSVNYGYTF
CDR3nt: TGTGCCAGCAGTTCCCTAACATCGGTAAACTATGGCTACACCTTC

v_gene: TRBV5-6
d_gene: .
j_gene: TRBJ2-2
abundance: .
CDR3aa: CASRDTGELFF
CDR3nt: TGTGCCAGTCGGGACACCGGGGAGCTGTTTTTT

v_gene: TRBV30
d_gene: TRBD1
j_gene: TRBJ1-5
abundance: .
CDR3aa: CAWGPETGNQPQHF
CDR3nt: TGTGCCTGGGGGCCCGAGACAGGGAATCAGCCCCAGCATTTT